This TCR beta chain is from a study of T cell repertoires in aging, cancer and after chemotherapy. Study background: Approximately 10 million TCR reads were in the whole dataset.

Amplification of TCR beta used genomic DNA extracted from peripheral blood. Rearranged V-D-J TRB sequences were amplified with a mixed TRB-A/B primer pool. Via MiXCR, TCRdb re-called the multiplex PCR reads, giving one row per CDR3 protein. Among around 4,300 distinct CDR3 sequences, 35% to 50% were seen once, and the ten largest hold 3% to 4%. Study results and limitations: In each cancer cohort, median generation probability increased across chemotherapy, suggesting thymic output rebounded. No conclusions about immunological memory after chemotherapy can be drawn from the repertoire data. In healthy donors, age-related TCR diversity loss mainly reflected lost richness.

On this clonotype: Its antigen is as yet unknown.

The sequence was obtained from a human donor with a blood cancer. The source material was blood.

The CDR3 nucleotides read TGTGCCAGCAGTACAAGGACAGTCGATAACTATGGCTACACCTTC. It encodes CASSTRTVDNYGYTF. The chain couples TRBV27 to TRBJ1-2; D perhaps matches TRBD1 (6 bases). CDR1 MNHEY and CDR2 SMNVEV come from the germline V gene (reference sequence). V gave up 5 bases and J gave up 1 base, with 14 bases separating them. The CDR3 sequence is 15 residues long.